This T cell receptor beta chain was profiled in a study of cytomegalovirus exposure and HLA in healthy donors. Study-level background: The roughly 110 validation repertoires were reported in a later analysis to have been generated on the same platform as the approximately 700 first-cohort repertoires.

Study findings and constraints: Using the classifier, cytomegalovirus status was reportedly diagnosed with high specificity and sensitivity. CMV antigen specificity was confirmed in vitro for a few CMV-associated chains. The study designated 150 or so TCR beta chains cytomegalovirus-associated.

Per the germline V gene, CDR1 is WSHSY and CDR2 is SAAADI. The CDR3 length is 15 residues. Trimming shortened V by 6 bases and J by 2 bases, and 15 bases separated the two germline ends. A word on this clone: Its antigen is not identified.

The method was immunoSEQ multiplex PCR; TCRdb's version includes in-frame clones alone and lacks a portion of them. The sample has about 300,000 clones, roughly 90% seen once. The receptor was isolated from a woman between 18 and 29 years old in good health and CMV-seronegative. The sequencing input was PBMCs. V and J are TRBV10-2 and TRBJ2-3; weak D call: TRBD2 (5 bases). CDR3 protein: CASRVGLQNTDTQYF. CDR3 coding DNA: TGCGCCAGCAGAGTAGGACTGCAAAACACAGATACGCAGTATTTT.